The TCR beta chain described here comes from a study of neurological immune-mediated disorders. Each TCR transcript was tagged with a 10-nucleotide random UMI during 5'RACE. TCRdb processed the 5' RACE reads anew with MiXCR; each CDR3 protein has one entry. This table has tens of thousands of distinct CDR3 sequences, 12% appearing once. 2 million PBMCs stored at -80 C were the source of the unsorted libraries. Ten or more counts support this clonotype. Its antigen is not known. Overall study results and limits: HTLV-1-associated myelopathy showed the most TCR clonal expansion; multiple sclerosis the least, below healthy controls.

CDR3 size: 13 residues. Looked up from germline, CDR1 is SGHRS and CDR2 is YFSETQ. The V and J ends lost 0 bases and 11 bases, in that order; junction bases with no gene match: 7. The clonotype was recovered from a woman in her fifties or sixties with HTLV-1-associated myelopathy (HAM/TSP). The chain employs TRBV5-1 and TRBJ1-1; 7 bases line up with TRBD1. Sequencing was done on a sample of PBMCs. CDR3: CASSLDRGWVAFF. The CDR3 DNA follows: TGCGCCAGCAGCTTGGACAGGGGCTGGGTCGCTTTCTTT.